This TCR beta chain was observed in a study of OX40 agonist ivuxolimab in advanced cancers. Across the study: At 0.01 to 10 mg/kg, ivuxolimab was administered intravenously to patients every 2 weeks. Partial responses occurred in three patients (one hepatocellular carcinoma, two cutaneous melanoma).

This CDR3 region has 16 residues. Germline V CDR1 and CDR2: SEHNR, FQNEAQ (reference sequence). V gave up 7 bases and J gave up 9 bases, with 25 bases separating them. Sampling times: baseline, cycle 4 day 1, cycle 7 day 1. Assay: immunoSEQ multiplex PCR; the TCRdb copy retains only in-frame clones and omits some. The sample holds around 50,000 clones, about 90% seen once. This chain uses TRBV7-9 with TRBJ2-1; possibly TRBD1 for D (5 bases). This TCR was sampled from an adult with an advanced solid tumor such as melanoma, head and neck, liver or kidney cancer. Sequencing was performed on CD4+ or CD8+ T cells sorted from blood, taken in a trial of the OX40 agonist ivuxolimab. CDR3 bases: TGTGCCAGCACCCCAATTGACAGAATGCCGGTTGTTGAGCAGTTCTTC. Protein: CASTPIDRMPVVEQFF.